This T cell receptor (beta chain) was documented in a study of technical replicates of blood from a handful of donors. The table came from immunoSEQ multiplex PCR; TCRdb's copy has only in-frame clones and leaves some out. Here the sample spans 100,000 or so clones, roughly 95% being singletons. The ends lost 4 bases at V and 4 bases at J; junction bases unmatched: 12. This CDR3 region has 17 residues. Germline CDR1 reads MGHRA; CDR2 reads YSYEKL. The specimen was T cells isolated from PBMCs. The rearrangement joins TRBV4-1 to TRBJ2-7, with 11 bases lining up with TRBD2. The TCR was taken from a human donor in good health. In DNA, the CDR3 is TGCGCCAGCAGCCCCCTCACAGCTAGCGGGAGGAATTACGAGCAGTACTTC. Translating gives CASSPLTASGRNYEQYF.